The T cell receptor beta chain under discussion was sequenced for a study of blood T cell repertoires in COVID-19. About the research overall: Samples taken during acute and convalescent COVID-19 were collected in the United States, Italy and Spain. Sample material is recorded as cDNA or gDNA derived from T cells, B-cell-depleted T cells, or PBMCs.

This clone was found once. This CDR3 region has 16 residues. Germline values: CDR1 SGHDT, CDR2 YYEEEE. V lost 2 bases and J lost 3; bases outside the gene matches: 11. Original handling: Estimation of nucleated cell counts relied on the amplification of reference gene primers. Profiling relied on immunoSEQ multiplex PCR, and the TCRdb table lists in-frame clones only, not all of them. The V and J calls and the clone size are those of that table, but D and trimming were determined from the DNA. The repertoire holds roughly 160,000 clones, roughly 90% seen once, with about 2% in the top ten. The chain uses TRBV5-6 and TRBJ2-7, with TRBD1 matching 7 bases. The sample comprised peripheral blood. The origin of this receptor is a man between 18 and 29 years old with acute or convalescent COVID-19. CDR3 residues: CASSFLKQGRNYEQYF. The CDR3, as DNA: TGTGCCAGCAGCTTCTTAAAACAGGGGCGAAACTACGAGCAGTACTTC.